One sample yielded the 30 T cell receptor beta chains listed below, sequenced in a study of shared clonotypes between healthy human individuals. CD8 cells classed as naive were CD45RO-negative and positively selected for CCR7, excluding terminally differentiated effector memory CD45RA+ cells. Method: immunoSEQ multiplex PCR; TCRdb's copy keeps in-frame clones and lacks some. The sample consists of some 2,100,000 clones, about 92% of them appearing once. What was sequenced was naive CD8+ T cells from PBMCs. The receptors derive from a man between 18 and 29 years old in good health. Some clones in this sample may be carry-over from other donors' samples.

The rearrangement joins TRBV5-6 to TRBJ2-6, with D maybe TRBD1 (6 bases). Trimming stripped 2 bases from V and 0 bases from J, with 12 bases between. The CDR3 runs to 17 residues. CDR1 is SGHDT and CDR2 is YYEEEE in the germline V gene. The CDR3 nucleotides read TGTGCCAGCAGCTTATTACAGGGCTACTCTGGGGCCAACGTCCTGACTTTC. Its translation is CASSLLQGYSGANVLTF. Drawing the rest from reference TRBV5-6 and TRBJ2-6, the complete variable domain is DAGVTQSPTHLIKTRGQQVTLRCSPKSGHDTVSWYQQALGQGPQFIFQYYEEEERQRGNFPDRFSGHQFPNYSSELNVNALLLGDSALYLCASSLLQGYSGANVLTFGAGSRLTVL.

This chain joins TRBV11-2 and TRBJ2-7; the match to TRBD1 covers 8 bases. CDR1 is SGHAT and CDR2 is FQNNGV in the germline V gene. Losses at the gene ends were 7 bases for V and 3 bases for J; bases not matched to a gene: 14. The CDR3 contains 16 residues. CDR3 sequence (DNA): TGTGCCAGCACCCCCGGATACAGGGGGACTCGCTACGAGCAGTACTTC. Translated: CASTPGYRGTRYEQYF.

J is TRBJ2-1 and V is TRBV30, with TRBD2 identical over 12 bases. Germline trimming cut 0 bases from V and 12 bases from J; bases unmatched to any gene: 6. Germline V CDR1 and CDR2: GTSNPN, SVGIG (reference sequence). CDR3 length equals 14 residues. CDR3 DNA sequence: TGTGCCTGGAGTGTAACTAGCGGGAGGATGTGGCAGTTCTTC. This encodes CAWSVTSGRMWQFF.

CDR3: CASSSHLQVTNEKLFF. The CDR3 nucleotides are TGTGCCAGCAGCTCACACCTACAGGTGACTAATGAAAAACTGTTTTTT. The rearrangement links TRBV7-9 to TRBJ1-4; weak D call: TRBD1 (5 bases). The CDR3 is made up of 16 amino acids. Trimming removed 4 bases at V and 2 bases at J, with 14 bases between. Germline values: CDR1 SEHNR, CDR2 FQNEAQ (reference sequence).

This clone was observed once. The chain has TRBV11-2 and TRBJ2-1, with a possible D match to TRBD2 (5 bases). This CDR3 is built from 16 residues. CDR1 and CDR2 from the germline V gene are SGHAT and FQNNGV. Trimming removed 5 bases from V and 6 bases from J, with 20 bases in between. The CDR3, as DNA: TGTGCCAGCAGCCCCCGAGGGAGAGCCGGAATCAATGAGCAGTTCTTC. As protein: CASSPRGRAGINEQFF.

The rearrangement joins TRBV5-5 to TRBJ2-2, with 8 bases identical to TRBD1. The CDR3 totals 14 residues. CDR1 is SGHKS and CDR2 is YYEKEE in the germline V gene (reference sequence). The ends lost 2 bases at V and 6 bases at J; junction bases unmatched: 3. CDR3 nucleotides: TGTGCCAGCAGCTTTGACAGGGGCGCCGGGGAGCTGTTTTTT. It codes for CASSFDRGAGELFF.

DNA for the CDR3: TGTGCCAGCAGTTTTGGGGTCCGACGTGGCGAGCAGTACTTC. Translating gives CASSFGVRRGEQYF. The chain has TRBV27 and TRBJ2-7; D remains ambiguous. From germline, CDR1 is MNHEY and CDR2 SMNVEV (reference sequence). This CDR3 region has 14 residues. Trimming removed 3 bases at V and 6 bases at J, with 15 bases between.

The rearrangement joins TRBV19 to TRBJ2-1; 10 bases line up with TRBD2. CDR3 length: 14 residues. Germline CDR1 LNHDA, CDR2 SQIVND (reference sequence). The V and J ends lost 2 bases and 10 bases, in that order; junction bases with no gene match: 5. The CDR3 is CASSIRLAGAEQFF. CDR3 DNA: TGTGCCAGTAGTATACGGCTAGCGGGAGCGGAGCAGTTCTTC.

The chain employs TRBV11-2 and TRBJ1-2, with 7 bases matching TRBD1. CDR1 is SGHAT and CDR2 is FQNNGV in the germline V gene. The V segment lost 5 bases and the J segment 3 bases; nucleotides outside the gene matches: 6. This CDR3 is built from 14 residues. The CDR3 DNA sequence: TGTGCCAGCAGCCCCCGGGGACAGTACTATGGCTACACCTTC. Protein product: CASSPRGQYYGYTF.

The chain joins TRBV27 to TRBJ2-3, with D perhaps TRBD2 (5 bases). This CDR3 has 14 residues. Deletions cut 5 bases from V and 3 bases from J, with 12 bases between. Germline-derived CDR1 and CDR2 are MNHEY and SMNVEV (reference sequence). The CDR3 DNA reads TGTGCCAGCAGTCCCTGGGAGCGGACAGATACGCAGTATTTT. Protein sequence: CASSPWERTDTQYF.

Details on this clone: This may be a read error: a much more frequent sequence differs by one nucleotide. The V call is TRBV5-8, the J call TRBJ1-1; no firm D call. Between the trimmed V and J ends, which lost 0 bases and 4 bases, there was a span of 4 bases. The germline CDR1 and CDR2 sequences are SGHTS and YDEGEE. CDR3 length equals 12 residues. This chain's CDR3 is CASSLGITEAFF. CDR3 in DNA: TGTGCCAGCAGCTTGGGGATCACTGAAGCTTTCTTT.

The J gene is TRBJ2-3, the V gene TRBV7-9, with TRBD2 identical over 15 bases. CDR3 length equals 17 residues. Germline-derived CDR1 and CDR2 are SEHNR and FQNEAQ (reference sequence). The junction had 6 bases not matched to a gene; V was cut back by 5 bases and J by 3 bases. CDR3 in amino acids: CASSAGTSGRRTDTQYF. The CDR3 nucleotides read TGTGCCAGCAGCGCCGGGACTAGCGGGAGGAGGACAGATACGCAGTATTTT.

The chain recombines TRBV11-1 with TRBJ2-1; TRBD1 aligns across 7 bases. CDR1 and CDR2 (germline): SGHAT, FQDESV (reference sequence). This CDR3 comprises 13 residues. The trim removed 5 bases at V and 8 bases at J, leaving 6 bases unmatched. The CDR3 bases are TGTGCCAGCAGCCTCGACAGGGTCTATGAGCAGTTCTTC. It is translated as CASSLDRVYEQFF.

A word on this clone: This specimen includes other DNA sequences encoding the same CDR3. The chain employs TRBV5-6 and TRBJ2-7, with D possibly TRBD1 on 6 matching bases. The V gene's germline CDR1 is SGHDT and CDR2 YYEEEE. The V and J ends lost 2 bases and 3 bases respectively, with 12 bases between them. This CDR3 is built from 14 residues. The CDR3 region is CASSFRGSSYEQYF. As DNA, the CDR3 is TGTGCCAGCAGCTTCAGGGGATCGAGCTACGAGCAGTACTTC.

The gene calls are TRBV27 and TRBJ2-1; D gene ambiguous. Germline V lookup: CDR1 MNHEY, CDR2 SMNVEV (reference sequence). V was pared by 3 bases and J by 2 bases, with 8 bases between. This CDR3 is built from 14 residues. The CDR3 nucleotides are TGTGCCAGCAGTTTTGCCGGCCCCTACAATGAGCAGTTCTTC. Amino acid sequence: CASSFAGPYNEQFF.

Comment on this clone: Other DNA sequences in the same sample also yield this CDR3. The chain combines TRBV10-3 with TRBJ1-1; D not resolved. Between the trimmed V and J ends, which lost 4 bases and 1 base, there was a span of 10 bases. The length of the CDR3 is 14 residues. Germline lookup yields CDR1 ENHRY and CDR2 SYGVKD. The CDR3 loop is CAISGTGRNTEAFF. In nucleotides, the CDR3 is TGTGCCATCAGTGGAACTGGGAGGAACACTGAAGCTTTCTTT.

The chain employs TRBV28 and TRBJ1-2; 8 nucleotides align to TRBD1. The germline V gene has CDR1 MDHEN and CDR2 SYDVKM. The CDR3 is 14 amino acids. The V segment lost 2 bases and the J segment 4 bases; nucleotides outside the gene matches: 3. CDR3 region: CASSLQGAFYGYTF. DNA of the CDR3: TGTGCCAGCAGTTTACAGGGGGCGTTCTATGGCTACACCTTC.

This chain uses TRBV19 with TRBJ1-4, with 9 positions matching TRBD1. V lost 6 bases and J lost 3; bases outside the gene matches: 8. In germline, CDR1 is LNHDA, CDR2 SQIVND (reference sequence). The CDR3 covers 16 residues. The CDR3 loop is CASRPGQGWPNEKLFF. In DNA, the CDR3 is TGTGCCAGTAGACCGGGACAGGGATGGCCTAATGAAAAACTGTTTTTT.

The chain has TRBV5-4 and TRBJ2-1; 9 nucleotides agree with TRBD2. CDR1 and CDR2 (germline): SGHNT, YYREEE (reference sequence). This CDR3 comprises 16 residues. V trimming: 0 bases; J trimming: 2 bases; junction bases outside the gene matches: 3. Here the CDR3 reads CASSLVAGGPYNEQFF. CDR3 coding DNA: TGTGCCAGCAGCTTGGTGGCGGGAGGGCCCTACAATGAGCAGTTCTTC. Full variable domain (missing parts from reference TRBV5-4 and TRBJ2-1): ETGVTQSPTHLIKTRGQQVTLRCSSQSGHNTVSWYQQALGQGPQFIFQYYREEENGRGNFPPRFSGLQFPNYSSELNVNALELDDSALYLCASSLVAGGPYNEQFFGPGTRLTVL.

With respect to this clone: The sample has other DNA sequences that encode this CDR3 too. The genes are TRBV11-2 and TRBJ1-4, with 8 bases lining up with TRBD1. The germline V gene has CDR1 SGHAT and CDR2 FQNNGV. The V gene end was trimmed by 5 bases and the J gene end by 7 bases; junction bases not matched to a gene: 6. This CDR3 is 14 amino acids long. The CDR3 region is CASSRGTGPEKLFF. The DNA of the CDR3 is TGTGCCAGCAGCCGAGGGACAGGACCTGAAAAACTGTTTTTT.

This chain uses TRBV5-4 with TRBJ1-2; TRBD1 is a possible D gene (5 bases). This CDR3 has 16 amino acids. Deletions cut 4 bases from V and 4 bases from J, with 20 bases between. From germline, CDR1 is SGHNT and CDR2 YYREEE (reference sequence). CDR3 loop: CASSGWTPGTGYGYTF. DNA of the CDR3: TGTGCCAGCAGCGGGTGGACCCCCGGGACTGGCTATGGCTACACCTTC.

This clone was recorded once. The chain carries TRBV28 and TRBJ2-7; D gene unclear. Germline V gene data show CDR1 as MDHEN and CDR2 as SYDVKM. Trimming pared 6 bases from V and 6 bases from J, leaving 24 bases between. This CDR3 is 16 amino acids long. This CDR3 reads CASSLRTSYSRSEQYF. The CDR3 nucleotides read TGTGCCAGCAGCCTGCGGACGTCTTATAGTCGTAGCGAGCAGTACTTC.

Note on this clone: At one of its ends the junction is not consistent with the germline gene, which may arise from a read error. This rearrangement joins TRBV19 to TRBJ2-7; TRBD1 might be the D (5 bases). Germline CDR1 and CDR2: LNHDA and SQIVND (reference sequence). The CDR3 spans 15 residues. CDR3 sequence: CASSMMGPRSDEQYF. The CDR3 nucleotides are TGTGCCAGTAGTATGATGGGGCCGCGCTCCGACGAGCAGTACTTC.

The chain links TRBV30 to TRBJ2-7; 7 nucleotides line up with TRBD1. Looked up from germline, CDR1 is GTSNPN and CDR2 is SVGIG (reference sequence). The V gene end was trimmed by 7 bases and the J gene end by 3 bases; junction bases not matched to a gene: 9. CDR3 length equals 13 residues. CDR3 sequence reads: CAYKTGTFYEQYF. The CDR3 DNA sequence: TGTGCCTATAAGACAGGGACCTTCTACGAGCAGTACTTC.

The chain couples TRBV7-9 to TRBJ1-5; D gene unclear. V was shortened by 2 bases and J by 6 bases, with 8 bases between the two germline ends. Germline loops: CDR1 SEHNR, CDR2 FQNEAQ (reference sequence). The CDR3 extends over 13 amino acids. In DNA form, the CDR3 reads TGTGCCAGCAGCTTATTGGAGGGTCAGCCCCAGCATTTT. This encodes CASSLLEGQPQHF. Supplemented by reference TRBV7-9 and TRBJ1-5, the full variable domain reads DTGVSQNPRHKITKRGQNVTFRCDPISEHNRLYWYRQTLGQGPEFLTYFQNEAQLEKSRLLSDRFSAERPKGSFSTLEIQRTEQGDSAMYLCASSLLEGQPQHFGDGTRLSIL.

Comments on this clone: The same CDR3 is also encoded by other DNA sequences in this sample. The rearrangement links TRBV27 to TRBJ1-5; D is perhaps TRBD1 (5 bases). The CDR3 is 14 residues long. The V end lost 6 bases, the J end lost 0 bases, and 9 bases lay between the germline ends. In germline, CDR1 is MNHEY, CDR2 SMNVEV (reference sequence). DNA of the CDR3: TGTGCCAGCAGGCCGGGGGGTAGCAATCAGCCCCAGCATTTT. Translating gives CASRPGGSNQPQHF.

This clone was seen a handful of times. The chain is built from TRBV9 and TRBJ1-5; 8 nucleotides agree with TRBD1. With 4 bases clipped from V and 7 bases from J, the junction kept 7 bases outside the gene matches. The CDR3 spans 14 residues. Germline V gives CDR1 SGDLS, CDR2 YYNGEE. The CDR3 here is CASSLDRVGQPQHF. The CDR3 DNA reads TGTGCCAGCAGCCTGGACAGGGTTGGACAGCCCCAGCATTTT.

The V gene is TRBV27, the J gene TRBJ2-1; a possible D gene is TRBD2 (6 bases). Germline CDR1 is MNHEY and CDR2 is SMNVEV (reference sequence). V shed 2 bases and J shed 9 bases, with 8 bases lying between them. The CDR3 is 12 residues long. CDR3 DNA sequence: TGTGCCAGCAGTTTAGGGGGGATTGAGCAGTTCTTC. This codes for CASSLGGIEQFF.

The rearrangement links TRBV2 to TRBJ2-2, with 7 bases lining up with TRBD2. This CDR3 comprises 15 residues. J was trimmed by 2 bases and V by 6 bases; bases with no gene match: 6. Germline V gene lookup returns CDR1 SNHLY and CDR2 FYNNEI. The CDR3 region has the DNA TGTGCCAGCAGCTTACCGGGACTAAACACCGGGGAGCTGTTTTTT. The encoded protein is CASSLPGLNTGELFF.

The chain carries TRBV5-4 and TRBJ2-1; D gene uncertain. The CDR3 is made up of 13 amino acids. The V end was cut by 0 bases, the J end by 6 bases, with 7 bases between. CDR1 is SGHNT, CDR2 YYREEE, per germline (reference sequence). Here the CDR3 reads CASSLESSNEQFF. DNA of the CDR3: TGTGCCAGCAGCTTGGAGAGCTCCAATGAGCAGTTCTTC.